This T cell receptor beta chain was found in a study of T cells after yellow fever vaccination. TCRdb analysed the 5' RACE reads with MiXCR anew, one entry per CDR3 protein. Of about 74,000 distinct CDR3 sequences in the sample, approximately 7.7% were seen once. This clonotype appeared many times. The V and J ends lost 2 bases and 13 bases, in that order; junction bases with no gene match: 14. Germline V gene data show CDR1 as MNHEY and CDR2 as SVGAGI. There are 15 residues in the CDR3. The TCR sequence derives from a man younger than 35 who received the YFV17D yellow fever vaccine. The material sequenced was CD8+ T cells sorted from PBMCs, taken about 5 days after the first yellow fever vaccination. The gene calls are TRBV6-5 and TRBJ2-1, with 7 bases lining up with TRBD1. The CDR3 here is CASSYTRQGGPGQFF. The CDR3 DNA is TGTGCCAGCAGTTACACGAGACAGGGCGGCCCGGGTCAGTTCTTC.